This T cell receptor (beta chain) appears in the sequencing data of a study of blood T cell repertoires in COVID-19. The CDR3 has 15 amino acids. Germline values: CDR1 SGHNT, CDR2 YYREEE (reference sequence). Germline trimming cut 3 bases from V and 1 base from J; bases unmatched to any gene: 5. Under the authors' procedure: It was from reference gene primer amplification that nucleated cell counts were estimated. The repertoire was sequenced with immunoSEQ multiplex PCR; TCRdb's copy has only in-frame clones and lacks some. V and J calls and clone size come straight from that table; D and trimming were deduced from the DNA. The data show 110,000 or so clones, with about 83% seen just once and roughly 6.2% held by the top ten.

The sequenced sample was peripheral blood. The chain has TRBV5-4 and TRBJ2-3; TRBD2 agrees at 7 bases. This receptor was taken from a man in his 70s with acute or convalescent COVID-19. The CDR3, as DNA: TGTGCCAGCAGCTCCAAGAGCGGGGGCACAGATACGCAGTATTTT. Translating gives CASSSKSGGTDTQYF.